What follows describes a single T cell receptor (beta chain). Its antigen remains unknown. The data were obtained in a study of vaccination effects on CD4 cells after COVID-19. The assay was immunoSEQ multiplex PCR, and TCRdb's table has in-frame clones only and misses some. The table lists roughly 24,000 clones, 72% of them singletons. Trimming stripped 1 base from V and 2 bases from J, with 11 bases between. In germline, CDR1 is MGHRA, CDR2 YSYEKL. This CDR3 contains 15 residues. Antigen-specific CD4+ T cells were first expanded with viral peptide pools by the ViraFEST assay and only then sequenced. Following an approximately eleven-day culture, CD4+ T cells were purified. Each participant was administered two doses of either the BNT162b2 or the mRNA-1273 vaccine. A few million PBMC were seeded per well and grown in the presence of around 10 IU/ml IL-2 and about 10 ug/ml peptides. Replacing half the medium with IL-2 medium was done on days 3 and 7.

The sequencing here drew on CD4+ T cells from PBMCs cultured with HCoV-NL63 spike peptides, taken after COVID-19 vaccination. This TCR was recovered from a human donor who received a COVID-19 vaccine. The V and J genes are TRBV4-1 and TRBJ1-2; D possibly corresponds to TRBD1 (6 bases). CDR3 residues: CASSQVPGANYGYTF. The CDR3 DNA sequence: TGCGCCAGCAGCCAAGTTCCGGGGGCAAACTATGGCTACACCTTC.